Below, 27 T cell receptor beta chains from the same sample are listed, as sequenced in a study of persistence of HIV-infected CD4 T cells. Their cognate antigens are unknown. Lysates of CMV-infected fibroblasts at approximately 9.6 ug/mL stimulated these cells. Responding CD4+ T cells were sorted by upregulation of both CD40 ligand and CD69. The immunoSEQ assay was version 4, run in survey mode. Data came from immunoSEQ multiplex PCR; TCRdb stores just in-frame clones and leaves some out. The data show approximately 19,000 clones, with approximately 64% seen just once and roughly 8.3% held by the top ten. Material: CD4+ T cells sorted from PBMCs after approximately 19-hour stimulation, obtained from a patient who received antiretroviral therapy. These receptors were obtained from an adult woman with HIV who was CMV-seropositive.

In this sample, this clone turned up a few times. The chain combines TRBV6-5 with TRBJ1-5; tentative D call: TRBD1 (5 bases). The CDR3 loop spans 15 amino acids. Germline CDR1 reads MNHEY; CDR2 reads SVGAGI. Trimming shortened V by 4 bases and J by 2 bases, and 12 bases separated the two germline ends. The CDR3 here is CASSSGGLGNQPQHF. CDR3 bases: TGTGCCAGCAGTTCCGGGGGGTTAGGCAATCAGCCCCAGCATTTT.

The CDR3 bases are TGTGCCTTCCGGACAGGGGCAGTCTACACCTTC. Residues: CAFRTGAVYTF. J is TRBJ1-2 and V is TRBV30; 9 bases align to TRBD1. The germline V gene has CDR1 GTSNPN and CDR2 SVGIG (reference sequence). Trimming at V came to 7 bases and at J to 10 bases, leaving 7 bases not matched to a gene. The CDR3 loop spans 11 amino acids.

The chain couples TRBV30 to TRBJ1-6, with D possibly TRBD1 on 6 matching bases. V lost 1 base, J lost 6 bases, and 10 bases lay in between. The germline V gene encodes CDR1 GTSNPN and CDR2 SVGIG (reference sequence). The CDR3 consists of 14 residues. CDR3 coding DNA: TGTGCCTGGAGTGCCCCGGGGGCTAATTCACCCCTCCACTTT. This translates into CAWSAPGANSPLHF. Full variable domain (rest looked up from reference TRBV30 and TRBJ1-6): SQTIHQWPATLVQPVGSPLSLECTVEGTSNPNLYWYRQAAGRGLQLLFYSVGIGQISSEVPQNLSASRPQDRQFILSSKKLLLSDSGFYLCAWSAPGANSPLHFGNGTRLTVT.

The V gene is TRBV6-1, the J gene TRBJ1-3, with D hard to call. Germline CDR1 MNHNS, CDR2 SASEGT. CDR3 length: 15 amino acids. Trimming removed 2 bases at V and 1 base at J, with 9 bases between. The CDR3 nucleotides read TGTGCCAGCAGTGAATCTGTATTTTCTGGAAACACCATATATTTT. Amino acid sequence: CASSESVFSGNTIYF.

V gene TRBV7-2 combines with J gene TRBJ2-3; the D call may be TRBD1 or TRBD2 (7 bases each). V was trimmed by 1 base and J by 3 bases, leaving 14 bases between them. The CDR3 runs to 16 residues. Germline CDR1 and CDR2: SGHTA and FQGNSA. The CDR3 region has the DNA TGTGCCAGCAGCTTAGACCTCAGGGGGGGGACAGATACGCAGTATTTT. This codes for CASSLDLRGGTDTQYF. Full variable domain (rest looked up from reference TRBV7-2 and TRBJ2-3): GAGVSQSPSNKVTEKGKDVELRCDPISGHTALYWYRQSLGQGLEFLIYFQGNSAPDKSGLPSDRFSAERTGGSVSTLTIQRTQQEDSAVYLCASSLDLRGGTDTQYFGPGTRLTVL.

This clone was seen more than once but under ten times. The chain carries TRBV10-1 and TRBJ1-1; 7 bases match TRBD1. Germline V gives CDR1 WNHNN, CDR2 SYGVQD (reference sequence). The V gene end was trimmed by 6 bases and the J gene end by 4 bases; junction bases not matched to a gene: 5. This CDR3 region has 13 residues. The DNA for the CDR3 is TGCGCCAGCAGCGTTAACAGGGGCACTGAAGCTTTCTTT. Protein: CASSVNRGTEAFF.

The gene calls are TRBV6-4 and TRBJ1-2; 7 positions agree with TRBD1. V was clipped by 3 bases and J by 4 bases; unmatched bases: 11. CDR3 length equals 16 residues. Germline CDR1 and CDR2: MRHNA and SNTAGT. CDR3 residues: CASSEQPGQPLYGYTF. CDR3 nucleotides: TGTGCCAGCAGTGAACAGCCGGGACAGCCCCTCTATGGCTACACCTTC.

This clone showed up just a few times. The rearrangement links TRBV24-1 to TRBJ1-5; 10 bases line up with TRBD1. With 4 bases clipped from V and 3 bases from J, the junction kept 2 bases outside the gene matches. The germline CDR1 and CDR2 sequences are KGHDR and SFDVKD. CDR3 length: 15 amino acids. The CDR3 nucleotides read TGTGCCACCAGTGAGGGACAGGGGATCAATCAGCCCCAGCATTTT. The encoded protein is CATSEGQGINQPQHF.

The CDR3 DNA is TGTGCCAGCAGTGAGGTTTGGCAGCAAGAGACCCAGTACTTC. This gives the protein CASSEVWQQETQYF. The genes are TRBV6-1 and TRBJ2-5, with D unclear. Trimming pared 3 bases from V and 2 bases from J, leaving 10 bases between. This CDR3 comprises 14 residues. In germline, CDR1 is MNHNS, CDR2 SASEGT.

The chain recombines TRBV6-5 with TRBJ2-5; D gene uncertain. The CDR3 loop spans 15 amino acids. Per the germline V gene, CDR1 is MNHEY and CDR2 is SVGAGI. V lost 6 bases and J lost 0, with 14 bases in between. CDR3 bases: TGTGCCAGCAGCCGCCGTCGTGGGGACCAAGAGACCCAGTACTTC. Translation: CASSRRRGDQETQYF.

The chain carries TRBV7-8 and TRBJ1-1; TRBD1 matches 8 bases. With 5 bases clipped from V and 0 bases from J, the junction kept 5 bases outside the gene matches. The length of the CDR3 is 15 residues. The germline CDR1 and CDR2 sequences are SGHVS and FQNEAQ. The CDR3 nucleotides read TGTGCCAGCAGCACGACAGGGGTCATGAACACTGAAGCTTTCTTT. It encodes CASSTTGVMNTEAFF.

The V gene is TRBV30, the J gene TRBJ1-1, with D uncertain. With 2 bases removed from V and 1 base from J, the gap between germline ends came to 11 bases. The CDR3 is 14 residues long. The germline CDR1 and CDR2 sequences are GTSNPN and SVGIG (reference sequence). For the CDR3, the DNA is TGTGCCTGGAGTTCACAACCTGGGAACACTGAAGCTTTCTTT. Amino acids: CAWSSQPGNTEAFF.

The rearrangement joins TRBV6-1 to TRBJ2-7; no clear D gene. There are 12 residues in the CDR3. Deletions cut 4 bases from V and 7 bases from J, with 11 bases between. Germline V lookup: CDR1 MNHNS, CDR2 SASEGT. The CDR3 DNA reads TGTGCCAGCAGTGGTAATCGGGCAGAGCAGTACGTC. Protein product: CASSGNRAEQYV.

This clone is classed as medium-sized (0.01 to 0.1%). CDR3 sequence: CASSSGLAGGTGELFF. For the CDR3, the DNA is TGTGCCAGCAGCTCAGGACTAGCGGGGGGCACCGGGGAGCTGTTTTTT. The chain has TRBV7-3 and TRBJ2-2, with 14 nucleotides matching TRBD2. This CDR3 comprises 16 residues. The junction had 2 bases not matched to a gene; V was cut back by 4 bases and J by 4 bases. Per germline, CDR1 SGHTA and CDR2 FQGTGA.

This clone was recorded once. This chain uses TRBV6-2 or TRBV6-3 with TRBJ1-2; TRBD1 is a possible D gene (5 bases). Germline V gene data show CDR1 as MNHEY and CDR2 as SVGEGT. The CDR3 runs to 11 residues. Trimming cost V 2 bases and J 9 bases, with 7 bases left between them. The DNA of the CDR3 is TGTGCCAGCAGTTACGGGACCCGCTACACCTTC. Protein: CASSYGTRYTF.

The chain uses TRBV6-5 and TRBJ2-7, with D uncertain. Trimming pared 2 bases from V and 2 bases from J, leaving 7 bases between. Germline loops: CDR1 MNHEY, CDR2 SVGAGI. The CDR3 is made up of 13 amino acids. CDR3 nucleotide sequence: TGTGCCAGCAGTTACGGCAGGACCTACGAGCAGTACTTC. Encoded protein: CASSYGRTYEQYF.

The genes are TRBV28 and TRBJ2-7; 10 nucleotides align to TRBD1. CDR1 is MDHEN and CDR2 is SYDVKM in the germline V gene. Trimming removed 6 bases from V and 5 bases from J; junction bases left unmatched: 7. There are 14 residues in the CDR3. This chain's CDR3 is CASRTGGAGDEQYF. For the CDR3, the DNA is TGTGCCAGCAGGACAGGGGGCGCGGGCGACGAGCAGTACTTC.

In DNA form, the CDR3 reads TGTGCCAGCAGTGAAACGTTTAGGGATCAGCCCCAGCATTTT. It is translated as CASSETFRDQPQHF. This chain connects TRBV6-1 to TRBJ1-5; D uncertain. V lost 2 bases and J 5 bases, leaving 10 bases between the germline ends. This CDR3 region has 14 residues. Germline V gene sequence: CDR1 MNHNS, CDR2 SASEGT.

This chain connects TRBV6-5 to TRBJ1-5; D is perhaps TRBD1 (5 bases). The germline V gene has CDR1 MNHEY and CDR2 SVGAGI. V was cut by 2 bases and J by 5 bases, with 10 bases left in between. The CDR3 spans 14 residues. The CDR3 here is CASSYQGFDQPQHF. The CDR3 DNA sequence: TGTGCCAGCAGTTACCAGGGATTTGATCAGCCCCAGCATTTT.

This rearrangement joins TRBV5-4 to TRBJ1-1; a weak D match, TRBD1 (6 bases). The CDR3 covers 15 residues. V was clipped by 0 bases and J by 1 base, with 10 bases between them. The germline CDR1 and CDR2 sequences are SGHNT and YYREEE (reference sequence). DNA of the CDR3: TGTGCCAGCAGCTTGGGATGGGGGGCGAACACTGAAGCTTTCTTT. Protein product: CASSLGWGANTEAFF. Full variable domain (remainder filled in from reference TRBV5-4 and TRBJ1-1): ETGVTQSPTHLIKTRGQQVTLRCSSQSGHNTVSWYQQALGQGPQFIFQYYREEENGRGNFPPRFSGLQFPNYSSELNVNALELDDSALYLCASSLGWGANTEAFFGQGTRLTVV.

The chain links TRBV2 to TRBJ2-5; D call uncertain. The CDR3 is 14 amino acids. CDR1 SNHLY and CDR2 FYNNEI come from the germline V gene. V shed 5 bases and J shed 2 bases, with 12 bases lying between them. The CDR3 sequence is CASSPRADQETQYF. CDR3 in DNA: TGTGCCAGCAGTCCAAGGGCGGATCAAGAGACCCAGTACTTC.

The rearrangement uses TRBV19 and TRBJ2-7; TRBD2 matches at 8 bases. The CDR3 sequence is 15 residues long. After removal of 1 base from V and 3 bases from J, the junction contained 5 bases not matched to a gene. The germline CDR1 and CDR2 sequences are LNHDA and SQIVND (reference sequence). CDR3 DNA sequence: TGTGCCAGTAGTATAGCTGCGGGGGGTCTCTACGAGCAGTACTTC. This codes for CASSIAAGGLYEQYF.

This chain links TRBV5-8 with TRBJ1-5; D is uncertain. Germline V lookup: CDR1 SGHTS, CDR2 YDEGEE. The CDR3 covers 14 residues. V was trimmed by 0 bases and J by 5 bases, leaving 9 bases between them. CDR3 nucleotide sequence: TGTGCCAGCAGCTTGGTATGGGGAGATCAGCCCCAGCATTTT. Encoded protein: CASSLVWGDQPQHF.

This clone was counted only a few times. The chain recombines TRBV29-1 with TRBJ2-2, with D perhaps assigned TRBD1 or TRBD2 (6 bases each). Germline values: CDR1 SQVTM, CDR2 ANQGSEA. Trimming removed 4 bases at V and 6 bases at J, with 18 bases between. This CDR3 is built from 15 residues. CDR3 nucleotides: TGCAGCGTTGGAGGGGGAAATGGGGGGCCCGGGGAGCTGTTTTTT. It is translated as CSVGGGNGGPGELFF.

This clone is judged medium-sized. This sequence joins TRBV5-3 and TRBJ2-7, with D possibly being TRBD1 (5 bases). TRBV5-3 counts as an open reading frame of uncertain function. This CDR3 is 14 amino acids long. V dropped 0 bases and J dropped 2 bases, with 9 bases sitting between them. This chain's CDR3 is CARSLGQGTYEQYV. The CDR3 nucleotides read TGTGCCAGAAGCTTGGGGCAGGGTACCTACGAGCAGTACGTC.

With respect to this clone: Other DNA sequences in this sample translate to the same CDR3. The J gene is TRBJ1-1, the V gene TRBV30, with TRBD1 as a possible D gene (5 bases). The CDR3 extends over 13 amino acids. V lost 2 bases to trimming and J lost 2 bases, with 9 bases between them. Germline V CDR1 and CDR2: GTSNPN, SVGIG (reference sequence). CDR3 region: CAWSRDGNTEAFF. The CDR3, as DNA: TGTGCCTGGAGTAGGGACGGTAACACTGAAGCTTTCTTT.

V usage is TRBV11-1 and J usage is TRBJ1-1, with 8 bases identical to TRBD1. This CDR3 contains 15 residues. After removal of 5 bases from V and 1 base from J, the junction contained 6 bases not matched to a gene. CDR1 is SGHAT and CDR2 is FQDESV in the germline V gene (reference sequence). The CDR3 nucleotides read TGTGCCAGCAGCGTTGACAGGGGATGGAACACTGAAGCTTTCTTT. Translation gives CASSVDRGWNTEAFF.